This T cell receptor beta chain was observed in a study of shared clonotypes between healthy human individuals. Study summary: CD4 naive cells filled three plates per donor, CD4 memory three, CD8 naive two and CD8 memory one. Study-wide results and caveats: Generation probability values for non-shared clonotypes were lower than those for clonotypes shared by all four donors. Researchers found naive subsets generally carried larger estimated richness than memory subsets.

V was clipped by 3 bases and J by 2 bases, with 19 bases between them. The CDR3 has 17 amino acids. The germline gives CDR1 SNHLY, CDR2 FYNNEI. Remarks on this clone: Antigen specificity is unknown.

Profiling relied on immunoSEQ multiplex PCR, and the TCRdb table lists in-frame clones only, not all of them. The repertoire holds around 2.3 million clones, about 94% seen once, with roughly 0.13% in the top ten. There were no recent acute infections or vaccinations among the donors, who were healthy HIV-negative adults. The receptor was isolated from a man aged 18 to 35 in good health. The chain employs TRBV2 and TRBJ2-5, with D possibly being TRBD2 (5 bases). The source material was naive CD4+ T cells sorted from blood. This sample's subset: CD45RA+ positively selected. The CDR3 region is CASSEHRDSMLQETQYF. The CDR3 DNA sequence: TGTGCCAGCAGTGAGCACCGGGATTCGATGTTACAAGAGACCCAGTACTTC.